A selection of T cell receptor beta chains follows, all from one sample in a study of T cell repertoires in cytomegalovirus infection. TCRdb re-derived calls from the reads in MiXCR, one entry per CDR3 protein. In the table there are about 230,000 distinct CDR3 sequences, about 23% of which are singletons. The sequenced material came from CD8+ T cells from PBMCs. Receptors were obtained from a human donor in good health (CMV status not recorded). Some clones in this sample may be carry-over from other donors' samples. Each CDR3 is given with its conserved first and last residue. A D gene is named only where the DNA matches it firmly. Size is omitted from some rows. Given values are once, few, many or a class for expanded clones.

-	TRBV12-3/TRBV12-4	TRBJ2-7	-	TGTGCCAGCAGAGGCAGGCTCACCTACGAGCAGTACTTC	CASRGRLTYEQYF
-	TRBV5-8	TRBJ1-4	-	TGTGCCAGCAGCTTGGATCGCCCTAATGAAAAACTGTTTTTT	CASSLDRPNEKLFF
-	TRBV20-1	TRBJ2-3	TRBD2	TGCAGTGCCGGCGGGGGCGGGGGGTACACAGATACGCAGTATTTT	CSAGGGGGYTDTQYF
-	TRBV5-5	TRBJ1-5	-	TGTGCCAGCAGTGACCCGGGGCTCAATCAGCCCCAGCATTTT	CASSDPGLNQPQHF
many	TRBV28	TRBJ1-5	-	TGTGCCAGCAGTAGTAACCTAGGACAGTATCATCAGCCCCAGCATTTT	CASSSNLGQYHQPQHF
-	TRBV29-1	TRBJ2-2	-	TGCAGCGTTGATCTCCGATTAGACACCGGGGAGCTGTTTTTT	CSVDLRLDTGELFF
many	TRBV4-2	TRBJ1-1	TRBD1	TGTGCCAGCAGCCAAGGGGGGACAGGATATGAAGCTTTCTTT	CASSQGGTGYEAFF
few	TRBV2	TRBJ1-2	-	TGTGCCAGCAGTGAATTAGGAACAGGGCCCGCTCTTAACTATGGCTACACCTTC	CASSELGTGPALNYGYTF
once	TRBV28	TRBJ2-7	-	TGTGCCAACAGTTTTGTCCGCCGAGGACTGAGCTCCTACGAGCAGTACTTC	CANSFVRRGLSSYEQYF
few	TRBV12-3/TRBV12-4	TRBJ1-1	-	TGTGCCAGCAGTCGAACAGGTGCTGAAGCTTTCTTT	CASSRTGAEAFF
-	TRBV27	TRBJ2-7	-	TGTGCCAGCAGTTTATCGGGCAGCACCCGAGGATACTACGAGCAGTACTTC	CASSLSGSTRGYYEQYF
-	TRBV28	TRBJ1-2	-	TGTGCCAGCAGCGAGACAGGCTCCTATGGCTACACCTTC	CASSETGSYGYTF
many	TRBV2	TRBJ2-7	-	TGTGCCAGCGGGGGTCAGGTACCCTACGAGCAGTACTTC	CASGGQVPYEQYF
many	TRBV12-3/TRBV12-4	TRBJ1-5	-	TGTGCCAGCAGCGCAGGGGTTGGGGGGCAGCCCCAGCATTTT	CASSAGVGGQPQHF
few	TRBV7-9	TRBJ1-2	-	TGTGCCAGCAGCGAAGCCGGGGCCTATGGCTACACCTTC	CASSEAGAYGYTF
-	TRBV5-4	TRBJ2-7	-	TGTGCCAGCAGCACAGACAGGAGCGGCGAGCAGTACTTC	CASSTDRSGEQYF
many	TRBV7-8	TRBJ2-1	TRBD1	TGTGCCAGCAGCGCGGGACAGGAGTACAATGAGCAGTTCTTC	CASSAGQEYNEQFF
few	TRBV25-1	TRBJ2-7	-	TGTGCCAGCAGTGGATACGCCATTGGAGAGCAGTACTTC	CASSGYAIGEQYF
-	TRBV11-2	TRBJ2-7	-	TGTGCCAGCAGCTTAGGGGGCGCCCCGGCCTACGAGCAGTACTTC	CASSLGGAPAYEQYF
-	TRBV7-2	TRBJ1-4	TRBD1	TGTGCCGGCAGCTTAGTAGGGGGCGCGTCTAATGAAAAACTGTTTTTT	CAGSLVGGASNEKLFF
many	TRBV7-8	TRBJ1-5	TRBD1	TGTGCCAGCAGCCCGGGACAGTACAATCAGCCCCAGCATTTT	CASSPGQYNQPQHF
-	TRBV12-5	TRBJ2-3	-	TGTGCTAGTGGCATGGGGGTCGGCGCAGATACGCAGTATTTT	CASGMGVGADTQYF
few	TRBV30	TRBJ2-7	-	TGTGCCTGGAGTCATGGGGGGCTCTACGAGCAGTACTTC	CAWSHGGLYEQYF
many	TRBV7-2	TRBJ2-3	TRBD1	TGTGCCAGCAGCTTTCCCGGGACAGGACTCAACCCCCCCACAGATACGCAGTATTTT	CASSFPGTGLNPPTDTQYF
-	TRBV5-1	TRBJ1-2	-	TGCGCCAGCAGCTTTGGACAGAGCTACACCTTC	CASSFGQSYTF
many	TRBV7-8	TRBJ2-3	-	TGTGCCAGCAGCTTTGCGGCGGGGTCTAGCACAGATACGCAGTATTTT	CASSFAAGSSTDTQYF
few	TRBV6-1	TRBJ1-1	-	TGTGCCAGCAGCCTCAGGTACCACACTGAAGCTTTCTTT	CASSLRYHTEAFF
-	TRBV28	TRBJ2-7	-	TGTGCCAGCAGTTATCGAGGGGTTCGAGGCTACGAGCAGTACTTC	CASSYRGVRGYEQYF
-	TRBV14	TRBJ2-1	TRBD2	TGTGCCAGCAGCGCGACTTGCGGGGGGGTGGATGAGCAGTTCTTC	CASSATCGGVDEQFF